Below are 2 T cell receptor beta chains sequenced from a single sample in a study of PD-L1 blockade in urothelial cancer. Assay used: immunoSEQ multiplex PCR; TCRdb lists only in-frame clones, some missing. The sample carries about 73,000 clones, roughly 89% recorded once. Material: PBMCs, obtained around atezolizumab (anti-PD-L1) treatment. Receptors were obtained from a man in his sixties with urothelial cancer.

The chain has TRBV27 and TRBJ2-7; 8 bases map to TRBD1. V gave up 8 bases and J gave up 2 bases; unmatched junction bases: 5. Germline V gene sequence: CDR1 MNHEY, CDR2 SMNVEV (reference sequence). The length of the CDR3 is 13 residues. The CDR3 nucleotides read TGTGCCAGCCATAGGACAGGGACCTACGAGCAGTACTTC. It yields the protein CASHRTGTYEQYF.

V and J are TRBV5-4 and TRBJ2-3, with a possible D match to TRBD2 (6 bases). CDR3 size: 18 residues. Deletions cut 0 bases from V and 4 bases from J, with 21 bases between. Looked up from germline, CDR1 is SGHNT and CDR2 is YYREEE (reference sequence). CDR3 DNA: TGTGCCAGCAGCTTGGGAAATCCGGGACTCCGGAATTCAGATACGCAGTATTTT. It specifies CASSLGNPGLRNSDTQYF.